This TCR beta chain stems from a study of blood T cell repertoires in COVID-19. Across the study: Some COVID-19 samples were acute and others convalescent; all came from the United States, Italy and Spain. T cells, B-cell-depleted T cells, or PBMCs supplied cDNA or gDNA.

About this clone itself: One end of the junction varies from germline; a read error may be responsible.

This CDR3 comprises 13 residues. CDR1 and CDR2 (germline): SGHRS, YFSETQ. The authors' processing: The assay estimated nucleated cells by amplifying reference gene primers. Profiling relied on immunoSEQ multiplex PCR, and the TCRdb table lists in-frame clones only, not all of them. D and trimming come from the DNA, and the V and J calls and clone size come from that table. The sample consists of hundreds of thousands of clones, about 90% of them appearing once. This sequence joins TRBV5-1 and TRBJ1-2, with 7 bases fitting TRBD1. This clonotype was obtained from a man aged 60-69 years who had recovered from COVID-19. Sequencing used peripheral blood. CDR3 DNA sequence: TGCGTCAGCAGCCCGACAGGGTACTATGGCTACACCTTC. Protein product: CVSSPTGYYGYTF.